The T cell receptor (beta chain) described here comes from a study of Ad26.COV2.S vaccination and SARS-CoV-2 variants. Turning to the study itself: Donor participated within the Ad26.COV2.S arm of the COV1001 trial.

Sequenced by immunoSEQ multiplex PCR; TCRdb stores in-frame clones only, minus some. Of hundreds of thousands of clones in the sample, 80% to 90% were seen once. Noted treatment: around 19 received Ad26.COV2.S at low or high dose, single or two shots; about 5 received placebo; per-sample allocation not given. Samples analyzed were those drawn on day 63 after the first vaccine or placebo injection. An adult of 18-55 years in Boston served as donor. Germline CDR1 is LGHDT and CDR2 is YNNKEL (reference sequence). The CDR3 consists of 14 residues. Trimming shortened V by 1 base and J by 4 bases, and 9 bases separated the two germline ends.

The receptor's source is a person between 18 and 65 years old who received the Ad26.COV2.S COVID-19 vaccine or a placebo. The sequences come from peripheral blood, collected in a trial of Ad26.COV2.S vaccine versus placebo. V is TRBV3-1 (or the pseudogene TRBV3-2) and J is TRBJ2-3; D is unclear. The CDR3 spells CASSQAVRSDTQYF. For the CDR3, the DNA is TGTGCCAGCAGCCAAGCTGTGCGTTCAGATACGCAGTATTTT.